The rows below give T cell receptor beta chains drawn from one sample of a study of technical replicates of blood from a handful of donors. Clones were read by immunoSEQ multiplex PCR, and TCRdb kept only the in-frame ones, dropping some. The sample lists tens of thousands of clones, about 94% seen once, with approximately 0.42% in the top ten. Sequencing used T cells isolated from PBMCs. The receptors originated from a human donor in good health. Both conserved end residues are part of each CDR3. The D gene is left open where the match is weak. Clone size is stated in some rows and not others, as once, few, many or a class when expanded.

clone size: .; V gene: TRBV6-5; D gene: .; J gene: TRBJ1-2; CDR3 length: 13; CDR3 DNA: TGTGCCAGCAGCCCATTATGGACAGACGGCTACACCTTC; CDR3 protein: CASSPLWTDGYTF
clone size: .; V gene: TRBV7-2; D gene: TRBD1; J gene: TRBJ2-7; CDR3 length: 15; CDR3 DNA: TGTGCCAGCAGCCCCGAGACAGGGGGATCTTACGAGCAGTACTTC; CDR3 protein: CASSPETGGSYEQYF
clone size: .; V gene: TRBV28; D gene: .; J gene: TRBJ2-5; CDR3 length: 13; CDR3 DNA: TGTGCCAGCAGTTCGGTCTCACAAGAGACCCAGTACTTC; CDR3 protein: CASSSVSQETQYF
clone size: .; V gene: TRBV5-1; D gene: TRBD2; J gene: TRBJ2-1; CDR3 length: 18; CDR3 DNA: TGCGCCAGCAGCTTGGGACTAGCGACCCAAAGGAGTACACATGAGCAGTTCTTC; CDR3 protein: CASSLGLATQRSTHEQFF
clone size: .; V gene: TRBV7-6; D gene: .; J gene: TRBJ2-2; CDR3 length: 16; CDR3 DNA: TGTGCCAGCACCCTTGTCCAGGGATCGAACACCGGGGAGCTGTTTTTT; CDR3 protein: CASTLVQGSNTGELFF
clone size: .; V gene: TRBV7-6; D gene: .; J gene: TRBJ1-1; CDR3 length: 14; CDR3 DNA: TGTGCCAGCAGCTTAGACCCAGTGAACACTGAAGCTTTCTTT; CDR3 protein: CASSLDPVNTEAFF
clone size: .; V gene: TRBV5-1; D gene: .; J gene: TRBJ1-3; CDR3 length: 14; CDR3 DNA: TGCGCCAGCAGCTTGGCCTCCCTACAGGGCACCATATATTTT; CDR3 protein: CASSLASLQGTIYF
clone size: .; V gene: TRBV4-3; D gene: TRBD2; J gene: TRBJ2-1; CDR3 length: 19; CDR3 DNA: TGCGCCAGCAGCCTAGGGACTAGCGGGTCGGTCGGGGGATACAATGAGCAGTTCTTC; CDR3 protein: CASSLGTSGSVGGYNEQFF
clone size: .; V gene: TRBV7-9; D gene: TRBD2; J gene: TRBJ2-1; CDR3 length: 19; CDR3 DNA: TGTGCCAGCAGCTCAGGGATAGCGGGCTCTATCAGCTCCTACAATGAGCAGTTCTTC; CDR3 protein: CASSSGIAGSISSYNEQFF
clone size: .; V gene: TRBV6-1; D gene: TRBD1; J gene: TRBJ1-5; CDR3 length: 15; CDR3 DNA: TGTGCCAGCAGTGAAAATTCAGGGGGTTATCAGCCCCAGCATTTT; CDR3 protein: CASSENSGGYQPQHF
clone size: few; V gene: TRBV5-4; D gene: .; J gene: TRBJ2-7; CDR3 length: 11; CDR3 DNA: TGTGCCAGCGGCAACTCCTACGAGCAGTACTTC; CDR3 protein: CASGNSYEQYF
clone size: .; V gene: TRBV20-1; D gene: TRBD2; J gene: TRBJ2-1; CDR3 length: 9; CDR3 DNA: TGCAGTGCTAGCCGGGAGGGTTTCTTC; CDR3 protein: CSASREGFF
clone size: .; V gene: TRBV27; D gene: TRBD1; J gene: TRBJ2-7; CDR3 length: 15; CDR3 DNA: TGTGCCAGCAGCACTATACAGGGGGTCCACTCCGAGCAGTACTTC; CDR3 protein: CASSTIQGVHSEQYF
clone size: .; V gene: TRBV29-1; D gene: TRBD2; J gene: TRBJ2-1; CDR3 length: 15; CDR3 DNA: TGCAGCGTTGAACTAGCGGGAGCTACTAACAATGAGCAGTTCTTC; CDR3 protein: CSVELAGATNNEQFF
clone size: .; V gene: TRBV7-3; D gene: .; J gene: TRBJ1-4; CDR3 length: 16; CDR3 DNA: TGTGCCAGCAGCTTGGGAACAAGGGGTCTGAGTGAAAAACTGTTTTTT; CDR3 protein: CASSLGTRGLSEKLFF
clone size: .; V gene: TRBV13; D gene: TRBD1; J gene: TRBJ2-5; CDR3 length: 13; CDR3 DNA: TGTGCCAGCAGCCGGACAGGGGACGAGACCCAGTACTTC; CDR3 protein: CASSRTGDETQYF
clone size: .; V gene: TRBV5-8; D gene: TRBD1; J gene: TRBJ1-2; CDR3 length: 15; CDR3 DNA: TGTGCCAGCAGCTACGGGACAGCCAATAACTATGGCTACACCTTC; CDR3 protein: CASSYGTANNYGYTF
clone size: .; V gene: TRBV5-4; D gene: .; J gene: TRBJ1-2; CDR3 length: 14; CDR3 DNA: TGTGCCAGCAGCTTGCAACAGGGTAACTATGGCTACACCTTC; CDR3 protein: CASSLQQGNYGYTF
clone size: .; V gene: TRBV30; D gene: TRBD2; J gene: TRBJ2-7; CDR3 length: 15; CDR3 DNA: TGTACCTGGAGTGTACGTGGGACTAGCGGGATCGAGCAGTACTTC; CDR3 protein: CTWSVRGTSGIEQYF
clone size: .; V gene: TRBV5-6; D gene: TRBD1; J gene: TRBJ2-7; CDR3 length: 17; CDR3 DNA: TGTGCCAGCAGCAAAGGACAGGGCTATTTGGGATACTACGAGCAGTACTTC; CDR3 protein: CASSKGQGYLGYYEQYF
clone size: .; V gene: TRBV19; D gene: TRBD2; J gene: TRBJ2-3; CDR3 length: 16; CDR3 DNA: TGTGCCAGTAGTATAGGTAGCGGGATCCCTACAGATACGCAGTATTTT; CDR3 protein: CASSIGSGIPTDTQYF
clone size: .; V gene: TRBV6-6; D gene: .; J gene: TRBJ1-1; CDR3 length: 15; CDR3 DNA: TGTGCCAGCAGTATCACACAGGAATATTCCACTGAAGCTTTCTTT; CDR3 protein: CASSITQEYSTEAFF
clone size: .; V gene: TRBV7-9; D gene: TRBD1; J gene: TRBJ2-5; CDR3 length: 15; CDR3 DNA: TGTGCCAGCAGCTACAGGGGGGATTATCAAGAGACCCAGTACTTC; CDR3 protein: CASSYRGDYQETQYF
clone size: .; V gene: TRBV5-1; D gene: TRBD2; J gene: TRBJ2-3; CDR3 length: 15; CDR3 DNA: TGCGCCAGCAGCTTGGCTAGCGGGAGTACAGATACGCAGTATTTT; CDR3 protein: CASSLASGSTDTQYF
clone size: few; V gene: TRBV27; D gene: TRBD1; J gene: TRBJ1-2; CDR3 length: 15; CDR3 DNA: TGTGCCAGCAAGAGAGAATTGGCAGGGGGCTATGGCTACACCTTC; CDR3 protein: CASKRELAGGYGYTF
clone size: .; V gene: TRBV6-5; D gene: TRBD1; J gene: TRBJ1-2; CDR3 length: 12; CDR3 DNA: TGTGCCACCGAGGACAGGGCCTATGGCTACACCTTC; CDR3 protein: CATEDRAYGYTF
clone size: .; V gene: TRBV4-1; D gene: .; J gene: TRBJ2-5; CDR3 length: 11; CDR3 DNA: TGCGCCAGCAGCCAATACGAGAGGCGGTACTTC; CDR3 protein: CASSQYERRYF
clone size: .; V gene: TRBV19; D gene: .; J gene: TRBJ2-7; CDR3 length: 14; CDR3 DNA: TGTGCCAGTAGTATCGGACTAAACCGCTACGAGCAGTACTTC; CDR3 protein: CASSIGLNRYEQYF
clone size: few; V gene: TRBV6-1; D gene: TRBD1; J gene: TRBJ1-1; CDR3 length: 13; CDR3 DNA: TGTGCCAGCATTTTTTACAGGGGCACTGAAGCTTTCTTT; CDR3 protein: CASIFYRGTEAFF
clone size: few; V gene: TRBV29-1; D gene: .; J gene: TRBJ1-5; CDR3 length: 12; CDR3 DNA: TGCAGCGTTGATACGGGAAATCAGCCCCAGCATTTT; CDR3 protein: CSVDTGNQPQHF
clone size: .; V gene: TRBV7-7; D gene: .; J gene: TRBJ2-2; CDR3 length: 16; CDR3 DNA: TGTGCTAGCAGCTTATTCGGAGGGGTGGCCGCCGGGGAGCTGTTTTTT; CDR3 protein: CASSLFGGVAAGELFF
clone size: .; V gene: TRBV13; D gene: TRBD2; J gene: TRBJ2-1; CDR3 length: 15; CDR3 DNA: TGTGCCAGCAGCTCCTCAGGACTAGCGGGATCGCCGGGGTTCTTC; CDR3 protein: CASSSSGLAGSPGFF
clone size: .; V gene: TRBV6-4; D gene: .; J gene: TRBJ2-3; CDR3 length: 13; CDR3 DNA: TGTGCCAGCAGTGACTCCGAGAGAGAGGCGCAGTATTTT; CDR3 protein: CASSDSEREAQYF
clone size: .; V gene: TRBV30; D gene: TRBD1; J gene: TRBJ1-5; CDR3 length: 13; CDR3 DNA: TGTGCCTGGTCCGGGACAGAAGGCCAGCCCCAGCATTTT; CDR3 protein: CAWSGTEGQPQHF
clone size: .; V gene: TRBV10-3; D gene: .; J gene: TRBJ1-1; CDR3 length: 13; CDR3 DNA: TGTGCCATCATTGGGGCTCAGGACACTGAAGCTTTCTTT; CDR3 protein: CAIIGAQDTEAFF
clone size: .; V gene: TRBV30; D gene: .; J gene: TRBJ1-2; CDR3 length: 13; CDR3 DNA: TGTGCCTGGAGTGTTAATCGAGGAGATGGCTACACCTTC; CDR3 protein: CAWSVNRGDGYTF
clone size: .; V gene: TRBV25-1; D gene: TRBD1; J gene: TRBJ2-1; CDR3 length: 14; CDR3 DNA: TGTGCCAGCAGTGCCCGGTGGCAGGGGGCCGAGCAGTTCTTC; CDR3 protein: CASSARWQGAEQFF
clone size: .; V gene: TRBV2; D gene: TRBD1; J gene: TRBJ2-3; CDR3 length: 16; CDR3 DNA: TGTGCCAGCTCCAAGCTCCGGACAGGCGTCACAGATACGCAGTATTTT; CDR3 protein: CASSKLRTGVTDTQYF
clone size: .; V gene: TRBV5-1; D gene: TRBD1; J gene: TRBJ2-7; CDR3 length: 13; CDR3 DNA: TGCGCCAGCAGAGGGACAGGAGACTTCGAGCAGTACTTC; CDR3 protein: CASRGTGDFEQYF
clone size: .; V gene: TRBV12-5; D gene: TRBD2; J gene: TRBJ2-3; CDR3 length: 15; CDR3 DNA: TGTGCTAGTGGTTTCCGACTAGCGGGAGCAGATACGCAGTATTTT; CDR3 protein: CASGFRLAGADTQYF
clone size: .; V gene: TRBV28; D gene: .; J gene: TRBJ1-2; CDR3 length: 12; CDR3 DNA: TGTGCCGACCGGACCGTGGAGGGTGGCTACACCTTC; CDR3 protein: CADRTVEGGYTF
clone size: .; V gene: TRBV10-2; D gene: .; J gene: TRBJ2-1; CDR3 length: 14; CDR3 DNA: TGCGCCAGCAGCCCCTCCTCCAGTTACAATGAGCAGTTCTTC; CDR3 protein: CASSPSSSYNEQFF
clone size: .; V gene: TRBV9; D gene: .; J gene: TRBJ2-4; CDR3 length: 15; CDR3 DNA: TGTGCCAGCAGCGTGGAGGTGGGGGCCCTAAGCATTCAGTACTTC; CDR3 protein: CASSVEVGALSIQYF
clone size: .; V gene: TRBV5-1; D gene: .; J gene: TRBJ2-4; CDR3 length: 14; CDR3 DNA: TGCGCCAGCAGCTTTAAACCGGGTTTAAACATTCAGTACTTC; CDR3 protein: CASSFKPGLNIQYF
clone size: .; V gene: TRBV18; D gene: .; J gene: TRBJ1-5; CDR3 length: 12; CDR3 DNA: TGTGCCACCGGGGGGAGCAATCAGCCCCAGCATTTT; CDR3 protein: CATGGSNQPQHF
clone size: once; V gene: TRBV18; D gene: TRBD2; J gene: TRBJ2-7; CDR3 length: 15; CDR3 DNA: TGTGCCAGCTCCGGTCCGGCGGGAGGGCCGTACGAGCAGTACTTC; CDR3 protein: CASSGPAGGPYEQYF
clone size: .; V gene: TRBV14; D gene: .; J gene: TRBJ2-7; CDR3 length: 15; CDR3 DNA: TGTGCCAGCAGCCAAGATCTTGGACGGGACTACGAGCAGTACTTC; CDR3 protein: CASSQDLGRDYEQYF
clone size: .; V gene: TRBV19; D gene: TRBD2; J gene: TRBJ2-7; CDR3 length: 15; CDR3 DNA: TGTGCCAGTAGTATCGGAGCGGGAACTTACTACGAGCAGTACTTC; CDR3 protein: CASSIGAGTYYEQYF
clone size: .; V gene: TRBV28; D gene: TRBD1; J gene: TRBJ2-2; CDR3 length: 16; CDR3 DNA: TGTGCCAGCAGTTCGGACAGGGCGGCGGACACCGGGGAGCTGTTTTTT; CDR3 protein: CASSSDRAADTGELFF